This T cell receptor beta chain was recovered during a study of STAT3 mutations in large granular lymphocyte leukemia. Sequencing was performed with immunoSEQ multiplex PCR; in TCRdb, only in-frame clones are kept and a portion is missing. The sample records more than 2,000 clones, over 45% being singletons. V was shortened by 7 bases and J by 1 base, with 11 bases between the two germline ends. The germline V gene encodes CDR1 SNHLY and CDR2 FYNNEI. This CDR3 has 14 residues. Concerning this clone itself: Its antigen is unknown.

Study observations and caveats: In T-cell large granular lymphocyte leukemia, about half of patients showed multiple immunodominant subclonotypes.

This clonotype was sampled from a man aged 55 to 69 with T-cell large granular lymphocyte leukemia. Some clones in this sample may be carry-over from other donors' samples. The chain is built from TRBV2 and TRBJ2-1, with D possibly TRBD1 on 8 matching bases. Sequences were obtained from peripheral blood mononuclear cells. CDR3 amino acids: CASTQGGSYNEQFF. The CDR3 DNA reads as TGTGCCAGCACACAGGGGGGGTCCTACAATGAGCAGTTCTTC.